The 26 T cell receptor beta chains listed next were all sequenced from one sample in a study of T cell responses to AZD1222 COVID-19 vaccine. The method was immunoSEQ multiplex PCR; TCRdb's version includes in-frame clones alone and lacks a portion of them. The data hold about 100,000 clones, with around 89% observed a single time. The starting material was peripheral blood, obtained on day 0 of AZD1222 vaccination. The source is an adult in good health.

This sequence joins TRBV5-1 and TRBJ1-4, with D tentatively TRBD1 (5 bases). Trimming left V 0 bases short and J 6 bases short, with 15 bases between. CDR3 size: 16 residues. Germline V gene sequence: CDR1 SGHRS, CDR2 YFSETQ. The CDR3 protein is CASSLALRDRYEKLFF. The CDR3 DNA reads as TGCGCCAGCAGCTTGGCCCTCCGGGACCGATATGAAAAACTGTTTTTT.

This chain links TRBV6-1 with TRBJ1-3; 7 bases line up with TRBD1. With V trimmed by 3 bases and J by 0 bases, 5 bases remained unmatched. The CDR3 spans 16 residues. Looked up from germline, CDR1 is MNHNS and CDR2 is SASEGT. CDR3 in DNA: TGTGCCAGCAGTGACCTCACAGGGGTCTCTGGAAACACCATATATTTT. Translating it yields CASSDLTGVSGNTIYF.

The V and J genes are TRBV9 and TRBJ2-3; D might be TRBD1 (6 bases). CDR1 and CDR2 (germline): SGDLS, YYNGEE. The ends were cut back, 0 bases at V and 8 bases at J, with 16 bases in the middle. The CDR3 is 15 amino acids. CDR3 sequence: CASSVAALTQGTQYF. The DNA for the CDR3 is TGTGCCAGCAGCGTAGCTGCCTTAACACAGGGTACGCAGTATTTT.

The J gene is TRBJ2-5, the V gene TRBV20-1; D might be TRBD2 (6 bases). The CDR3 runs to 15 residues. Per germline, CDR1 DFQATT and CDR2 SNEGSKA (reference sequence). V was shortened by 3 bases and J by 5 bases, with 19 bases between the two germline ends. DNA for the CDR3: TGCAGTGCTAGTTCGACCGACTACAGCGGGGAGACCCAGTACTTC. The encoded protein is CSASSTDYSGETQYF.

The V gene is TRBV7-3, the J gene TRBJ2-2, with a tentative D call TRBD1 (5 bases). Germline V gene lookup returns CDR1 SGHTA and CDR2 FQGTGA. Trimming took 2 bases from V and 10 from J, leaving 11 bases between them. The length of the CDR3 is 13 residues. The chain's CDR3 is CASSLPGSPELFF. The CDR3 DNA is TGTGCCAGCAGCTTACCAGGGTCTCCGGAGCTGTTTTTT.

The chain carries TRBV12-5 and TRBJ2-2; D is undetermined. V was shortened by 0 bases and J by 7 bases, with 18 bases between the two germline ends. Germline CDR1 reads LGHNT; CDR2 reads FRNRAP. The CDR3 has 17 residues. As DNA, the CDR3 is TGTGCTAGTGGTTTGGTAAACCCACCAGCATCAATCGGGGAGCTGTTTTTT. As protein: CASGLVNPPASIGELFF.

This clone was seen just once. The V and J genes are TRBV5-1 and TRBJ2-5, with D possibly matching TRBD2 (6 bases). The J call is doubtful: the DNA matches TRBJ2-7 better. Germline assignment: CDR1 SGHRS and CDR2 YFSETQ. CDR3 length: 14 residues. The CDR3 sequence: CASSLVGGTYEQYF. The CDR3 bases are TGCGCCAGCAGCTTGGTTGGGGGGACCTACGAGCAGTACTTC.

CDR3: CASSTGSEKTGEKLFF. The CDR3, as DNA: TGTGCCAGCAGCACAGGTAGTGAAAAAACGGGGGAAAAACTGTTTTTT. V is TRBV21-1 and J is TRBJ1-4. TRBV21-1 is termed a pseudogene. This CDR3 contains 16 residues.

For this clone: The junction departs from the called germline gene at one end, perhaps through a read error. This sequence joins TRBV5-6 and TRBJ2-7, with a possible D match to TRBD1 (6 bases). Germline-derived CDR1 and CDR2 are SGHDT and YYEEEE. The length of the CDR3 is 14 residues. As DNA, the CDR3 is TGTGCCAGCAGCCGCCCAGGGGTTTCCTCCGAGCAGTACTTC. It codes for CASSRPGVSSEQYF.

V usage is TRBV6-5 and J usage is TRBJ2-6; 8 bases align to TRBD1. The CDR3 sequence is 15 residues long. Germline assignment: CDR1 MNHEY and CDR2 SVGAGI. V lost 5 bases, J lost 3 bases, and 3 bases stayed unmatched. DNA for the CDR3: TGTGCCAGCAGTCAGGGGGCTTATGGGGCCAACGTCCTGACTTTC. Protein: CASSQGAYGANVLTF.

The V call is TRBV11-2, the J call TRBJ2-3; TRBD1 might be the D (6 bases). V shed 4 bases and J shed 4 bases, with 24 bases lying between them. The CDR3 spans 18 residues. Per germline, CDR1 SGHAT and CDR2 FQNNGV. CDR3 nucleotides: TGTGCCAGCAGCTCTTACCCCGGGCCGAGGGGGTTTTCAGATACGCAGTATTTT. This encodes CASSSYPGPRGFSDTQYF.

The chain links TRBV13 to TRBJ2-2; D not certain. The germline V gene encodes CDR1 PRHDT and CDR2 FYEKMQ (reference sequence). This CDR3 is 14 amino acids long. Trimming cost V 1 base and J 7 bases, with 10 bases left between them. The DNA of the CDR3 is TGTGCCAGCAGCTTAGTGGGTCCTGGCGGGGAGCTGTTTTTT. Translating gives CASSLVGPGGELFF. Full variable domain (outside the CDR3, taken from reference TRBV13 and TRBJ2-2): AAGVIQSPRHLIKEKRETATLKCYPIPRHDTVYWYQQGPGQDPQFLISFYEKMQSDKGSIPDRFSAQQFSDYHSELNMSSLELGDSALYFCASSLVGPGGELFFGEGSRLTVL.

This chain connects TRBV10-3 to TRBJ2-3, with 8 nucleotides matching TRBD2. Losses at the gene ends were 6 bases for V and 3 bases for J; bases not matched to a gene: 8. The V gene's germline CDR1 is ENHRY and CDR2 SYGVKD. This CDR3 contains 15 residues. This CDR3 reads CAIRALAGLTDTQYF. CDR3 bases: TGTGCCATCAGGGCCTTAGCGGGGCTGACAGATACGCAGTATTTT.

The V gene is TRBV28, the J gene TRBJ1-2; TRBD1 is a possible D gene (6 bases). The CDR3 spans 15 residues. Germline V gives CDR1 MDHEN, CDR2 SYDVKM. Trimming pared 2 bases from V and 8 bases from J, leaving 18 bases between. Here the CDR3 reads CASSLTGRGAVGYTF. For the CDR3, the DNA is TGTGCCAGCAGTTTAACGGGCCGGGGGGCGGTGGGCTACACCTTC.

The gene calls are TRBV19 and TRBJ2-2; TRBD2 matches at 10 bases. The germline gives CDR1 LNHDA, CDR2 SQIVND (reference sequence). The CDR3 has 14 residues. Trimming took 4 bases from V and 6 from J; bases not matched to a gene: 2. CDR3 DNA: TGTGCCAGTAGTACCCTAGCGGGAGCCGGGGAGCTGTTTTTT. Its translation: CASSTLAGAGELFF.

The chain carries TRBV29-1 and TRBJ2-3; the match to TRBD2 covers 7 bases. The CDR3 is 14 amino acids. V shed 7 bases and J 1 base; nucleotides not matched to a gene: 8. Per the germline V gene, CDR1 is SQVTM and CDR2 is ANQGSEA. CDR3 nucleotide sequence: TGCAGCGCCCGCCGGGACTATCGCACAGATACGCAGTATTTT. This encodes CSARRDYRTDTQYF.

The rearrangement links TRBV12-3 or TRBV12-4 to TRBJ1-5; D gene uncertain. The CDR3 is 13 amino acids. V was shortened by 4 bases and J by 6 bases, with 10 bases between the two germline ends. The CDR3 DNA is TGTGCCAGCAGTTGGAATCGCGCTCAGCCCCAGCATTTT. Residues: CASSWNRAQPQHF.

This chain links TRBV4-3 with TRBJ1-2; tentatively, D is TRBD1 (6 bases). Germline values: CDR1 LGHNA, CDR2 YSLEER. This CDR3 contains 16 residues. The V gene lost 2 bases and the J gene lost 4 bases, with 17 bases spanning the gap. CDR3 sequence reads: CASSQLGEGVGYGYTF. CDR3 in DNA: TGCGCCAGCAGCCAACTAGGGGAGGGGGTAGGCTATGGCTACACCTTC.

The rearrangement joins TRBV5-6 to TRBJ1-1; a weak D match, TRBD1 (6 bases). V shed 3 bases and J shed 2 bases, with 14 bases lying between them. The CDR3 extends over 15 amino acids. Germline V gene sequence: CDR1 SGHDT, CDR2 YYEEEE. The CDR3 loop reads CASSWGTRGNTEAFF. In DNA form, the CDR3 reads TGTGCCAGCAGCTGGGGGACAAGGGGCAACACTGAAGCTTTCTTT.

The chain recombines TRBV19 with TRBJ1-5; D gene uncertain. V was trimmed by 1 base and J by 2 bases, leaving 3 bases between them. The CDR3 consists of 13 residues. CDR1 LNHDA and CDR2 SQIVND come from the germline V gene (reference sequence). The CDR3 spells CASSIGRNQPQHF. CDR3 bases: TGTGCCAGTAGTATAGGGCGCAATCAGCCCCAGCATTTT.

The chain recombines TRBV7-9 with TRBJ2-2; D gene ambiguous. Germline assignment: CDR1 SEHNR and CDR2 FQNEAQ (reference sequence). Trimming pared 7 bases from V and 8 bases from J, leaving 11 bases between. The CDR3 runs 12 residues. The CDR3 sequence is CASTTSVGELFF. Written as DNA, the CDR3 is TGTGCCAGCACCACCAGCGTTGGGGAGCTGTTTTTT. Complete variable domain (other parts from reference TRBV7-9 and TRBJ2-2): DTGVSQNPRHKITKRGQNVTFRCDPISEHNRLYWYRQTLGQGPEFLTYFQNEAQLEKSRLLSDRFSAERPKGSFSTLEIQRTEQGDSAMYLCASTTSVGELFFGEGSRLTVL.

CDR3 in amino acids: CASSLLASYEQYF. The CDR3 DNA is TGTGCCAGCAGCTTGCTAGCTTCCTACGAGCAGTACTTC. The chain links TRBV5-6 to TRBJ2-7; D perhaps matches TRBD2 (5 bases). The V gene's germline CDR1 is SGHDT and CDR2 YYEEEE. With 1 base removed from V and 1 base from J, the gap between germline ends came to 6 bases. The CDR3 covers 13 residues.

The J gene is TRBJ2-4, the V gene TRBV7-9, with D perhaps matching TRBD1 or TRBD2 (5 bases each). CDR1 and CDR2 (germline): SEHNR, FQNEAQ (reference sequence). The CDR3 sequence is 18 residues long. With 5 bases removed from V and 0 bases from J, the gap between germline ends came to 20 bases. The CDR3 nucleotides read TGTGCCAGCAGCCCTGGGGCTGGGTTGGGACCAGCCAAAAACATTCAGTACTTC. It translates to CASSPGAGLGPAKNIQYF.

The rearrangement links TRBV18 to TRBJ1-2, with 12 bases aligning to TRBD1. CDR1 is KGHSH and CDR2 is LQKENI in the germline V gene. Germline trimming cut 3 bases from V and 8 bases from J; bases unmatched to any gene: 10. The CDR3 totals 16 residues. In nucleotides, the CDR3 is TGTGCCAGCTCACCTTATCCGGGACAGGGGGCTGGGGGCTACACCTTC. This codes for CASSPYPGQGAGGYTF.

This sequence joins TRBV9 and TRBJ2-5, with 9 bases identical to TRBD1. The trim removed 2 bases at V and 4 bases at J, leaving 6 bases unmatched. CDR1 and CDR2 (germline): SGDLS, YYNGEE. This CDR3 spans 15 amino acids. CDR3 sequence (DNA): TGTGCCAGCAGCGTGTCCGGGACAGGGATAGAGACCCAGTACTTC. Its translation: CASSVSGTGIETQYF.

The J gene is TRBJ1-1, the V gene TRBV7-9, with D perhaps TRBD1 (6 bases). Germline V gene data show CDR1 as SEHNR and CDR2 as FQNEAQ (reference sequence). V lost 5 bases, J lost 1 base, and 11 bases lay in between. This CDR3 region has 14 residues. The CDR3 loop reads CASSPQGWNTEAFF. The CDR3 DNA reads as TGTGCCAGCAGCCCTCAGGGGTGGAACACTGAAGCTTTCTTT.